The rows below give T cell receptor beta chains drawn from one sample of a study of cytomegalovirus exposure and HLA in healthy donors. Method: immunoSEQ multiplex PCR; TCRdb's copy keeps in-frame clones and lacks some. The sample records about 100,000 clones, about 95% being singletons. Sequenced material: PBMCs. The receptors here all came from a woman between 18 and 29 years old in good health and CMV-seronegative. Both conserved end residues are part of each CDR3. A D gene is named only where the DNA matches it firmly. The size field is filled for only some rows; it gives once, few, many or a size class.

>TRBV7-9|-|-|TRBJ1-2
CASSGEVYGYTF
TGTGCCAGCAGCGGGGAGGTCTATGGCTACACCTTC
>TRBV9|-|-|TRBJ2-5
CASSVATTGQETQYF
TGTGCCAGCAGCGTAGCTACAACGGGCCAAGAGACCCAGTACTTC
>TRBV5-4|TRBD2|-|TRBJ2-5
CASSHWRDYSRGETQYF
TGTGCCAGCAGCCATTGGAGGGACTATAGTCGAGGGGAGACCCAGTACTTC
>TRBV21-1|-|-|TRBJ1-5
CASSSHDRGVNQPQHF
TGTGCCAGCAGCTCCCACGACAGGGGTGTCAATCAGCCCCAGCATTTT
>TRBV19|TRBD2|once|TRBJ2-1
CASSPSSGTTYNEQFF
TGTGCCAGTAGTCCATCTAGCGGGACCACCTACAATGAGCAGTTCTTC
>TRBV9|-|-|TRBJ2-3
CASSAWDSDTQYF
TGTGCCAGCAGCGCCTGGGACTCTGATACGCAGTATTTT
>TRBV11-2|-|once|TRBJ2-5
CASSLEWARVQETQYF
TGTGCCAGCAGCTTAGAATGGGCCAGGGTGCAAGAGACCCAGTACTTC
>TRBV6-1|TRBD1|-|TRBJ1-1
CASSEITGGRTEAFF
TGTGCCAGCAGTGAAATTACAGGGGGGCGGACTGAAGCTTTCTTT
>TRBV6-1|-|-|TRBJ1-1
CASSEARAGLLNTEAFF
TGTGCCAGCAGTGAAGCCCGGGCGGGATTGTTGAACACTGAAGCTTTCTTT
>TRBV29-1|TRBD1|-|TRBJ2-3
CSVDGQGAGDTQYF
TGCAGCGTGGACGGACAGGGGGCTGGTGATACGCAGTATTTT
>TRBV4-1|TRBD1|-|TRBJ2-2
CASSQEEAGGTGELFF
TGCGCCAGCAGCCAAGAGGAAGCAGGGGGCACCGGGGAGCTGTTTTTT
>TRBV27|TRBD1|-|TRBJ1-2
CASSPTGAYGYTF
TGTGCCAGCAGCCCGACAGGGGCCTATGGCTACACCTTC
>TRBV30|-|-|TRBJ2-3
CAWSLRGGINTQYF
TGTGCCTGGAGTTTACGGGGTGGTATAAATACGCAGTATTTT
>TRBV19|TRBD1|-|TRBJ1-2
CASSIFQGEGGYTF
TGTGCCAGTAGTATCTTCCAGGGGGAAGGTGGCTACACCTTC
>TRBV9|-|-|TRBJ2-3
CASSVQAFESDTQYF
TGTGCCAGCAGCGTACAGGCGTTTGAGTCAGATACGCAGTATTTT
>TRBV14|TRBD2|-|TRBJ2-3
CASSQDVSGRDTDTQYF
TGTGCCAGCAGCCAAGACGTTAGCGGGAGAGACACAGATACGCAGTATTTT
>TRBV7-9|TRBD1|-|TRBJ2-2
CASSGQGAGTGELFF
TGTGCCAGCAGCGGACAGGGGGCCGGAACCGGGGAGCTGTTTTTT
>TRBV5-4|-|once|TRBJ2-2
CASSQLTEYSGELFF
TGTGCCAGCAGCCAACTTACTGAGTATTCCGGGGAGCTGTTTTTT
>TRBV6-5|-|-|TRBJ1-1
CAIAQQVNTEAFF
TGTGCCATCGCCCAACAGGTGAACACTGAAGCTTTCTTT
>TRBV7-3|-|-|TRBJ2-1
CASSPAGGGYNEQFF
TGTGCCAGCAGCCCCGCCGGAGGTGGTTACAATGAGCAGTTCTTC
>TRBV15|TRBD2|-|TRBJ2-1
CATSRVAGGSGNEQFF
TGTGCCACCAGCAGAGTAGCGGGAGGATCGGGAAATGAGCAGTTCTTC
>TRBV6-1|-|-|TRBJ1-1
CASRNPGGTEAFF
TGTGCCAGCAGAAACCCCGGGGGCACTGAAGCTTTCTTT
>TRBV6-5|TRBD2|-|TRBJ2-1
CASSPSGGLNEQFF
TGTGCCAGCAGCCCTAGCGGGGGGTTGAATGAGCAGTTCTTC
>TRBV7-9|-|-|TRBJ1-1
CASSGRVLDAEAFF
TGTGCCAGCAGCGGCCGGGTCCTTGATGCTGAAGCTTTCTTT
>TRBV5-1|TRBD2|-|TRBJ2-1
CASSVTSGSWGLEQFF
TGCGCCAGCAGCGTCACTAGCGGGAGCTGGGGGCTTGAGCAGTTCTTC
>TRBV29-1|TRBD2|-|TRBJ2-7
CSPWLTSGSGQYF
TGCAGCCCGTGGCTGACTAGCGGGAGTGGGCAGTACTTC
>TRBV20-1|-|-|TRBJ2-7
CSVPLSYEQYF
TGCAGTGTCCCCCTCTCCTACGAGCAGTACTTC
>TRBV6-6|-|-|TRBJ1-2
CASSYELGYTF
TGTGCCAGCAGTTACGAGCTTGGCTACACCTTC
>TRBV10-1|-|-|TRBJ1-1
CAVARYQGNTEAFF
TGCGCAGTTGCACGTTATCAGGGGAACACTGAAGCTTTCTTT
>TRBV29-1|TRBD2|-|TRBJ2-3
CSVETSGLDNTDTQYF
TGCAGCGTCGAGACTAGCGGGCTAGACAACACAGATACGCAGTATTTT
>TRBV6-1|-|-|TRBJ2-2
CASIAGGGTGELFF
TGTGCCAGCATCGCAGGGGGAGGCACCGGGGAGCTGTTTTTT
>TRBV11-3|-|-|TRBJ1-1
CASSLVPDTEAFF
TGTGCCAGCAGCTTAGTTCCCGACACTGAAGCTTTCTTT
>TRBV4-3|TRBD1|once|TRBJ1-1
CASSQGRQGSDAEAFF
TGCGCCAGCAGCCAAGGACGACAGGGAAGCGACGCTGAAGCTTTCTTT
>TRBV4-3|-|-|TRBJ2-1
CASSPSSVGDYNEQFF
TGCGCCAGCAGCCCCTCTAGCGTGGGCGACTACAATGAGCAGTTCTTC
>TRBV6-1|TRBD2|-|TRBJ2-1
CASSESGVVEQFF
TGTGCCAGCAGTGAGAGCGGGGTGGTTGAGCAGTTCTTC
>TRBV19|-|-|TRBJ2-1
CASSTPRYPYLYEQFF
TGTGCCAGTAGTACCCCTCGGTACCCCTATCTCTATGAGCAGTTCTTC
>TRBV7-7|-|-|TRBJ2-5
CASSLDFGGKETQYF
TGTGCTAGCAGCCTGGATTTTGGAGGGAAAGAGACCCAGTACTTC
>TRBV6-4|-|-|TRBJ2-1
CASSEYGGQYNEQFF
TGTGCCAGCAGTGAATACGGGGGGCAGTACAATGAGCAGTTCTTC
>TRBV10-3|-|-|TRBJ2-7
CAISVSGSKYEQYF
TGTGCCATCAGTGTTTCCGGGAGTAAGTACGAGCAGTACTTC
>TRBV6-5|-|-|TRBJ1-1
CASSPEGRMNTEAFF
TGTGCCAGCAGTCCGGAGGGACGGATGAACACTGAAGCTTTCTTT
>TRBV7-8|-|-|TRBJ1-1
CASRPPGAGAPGTEAFF
TGTGCCAGCAGACCCCCCGGGGCAGGGGCCCCGGGGACTGAAGCTTTCTTT
>TRBV5-1|TRBD1|-|TRBJ1-4
CASSLQDRGEKLFF
TGCGCCAGCAGCTTGCAGGACAGGGGAGAAAAACTGTTTTTT
>TRBV7-2|-|-|TRBJ1-3
CASSPGPGVGNTIYF
TGTGCCAGCAGCCCTGGGCCGGGAGTCGGAAACACCATATATTTT
>TRBV5-8|-|-|TRBJ1-2
CASSLARDGYTF
TGTGCCAGCAGCTTGGCCAGGGATGGCTACACCTTC
>TRBV27|TRBD2|-|TRBJ2-5
CASSLLAGYQETQYF
TGTGCCAGCAGTTTACTAGCGGGGTACCAAGAGACCCAGTACTTC
>TRBV9|-|-|TRBJ2-1
CASSGPTSTGYNEQFF
TGTGCCAGCAGCGGACCGACTTCTACGGGGTACAATGAGCAGTTCTTC
>TRBV5-1|TRBD2|-|TRBJ2-3
CASSLVTSGTDTQYF
TGCGCCAGCAGCTTGGTGACTAGCGGCACAGATACGCAGTATTTT
>TRBV6-8|TRBD2|-|TRBJ2-7
CASSLSGKGLEQYF
TGTGCCAGCAGTCTTAGCGGGAAGGGCCTCGAGCAGTACTTC
>TRBV5-8|-|-|TRBJ2-3
CASTVTQGAHSTDTQYF
TGTGCCAGCACCGTAACCCAGGGCGCCCACTCCACAGATACGCAGTATTTT
>TRBV4-3|-|-|TRBJ2-3
CASSQDERWEGGDTQYF
TGCGCCAGCAGCCAAGATGAGCGCTGGGAAGGGGGAGATACGCAGTATTTT
>TRBV7-2|-|-|TRBJ1-2
CASSLSRGNYGYTF
TGTGCCAGCAGCTTATCGAGGGGGAACTATGGCTACACCTTC
>TRBV7-9|-|-|TRBJ2-7
CASSSGGTYEQYF
TGTGCCAGCAGCTCAGGGGGGACCTACGAGCAGTACTTC
>TRBV27|TRBD1|-|TRBJ1-1
CASSLSTGRWTEAFF
TGTGCCAGCAGCTTATCGACAGGGCGGTGGACTGAAGCTTTCTTT
>TRBV11-1|TRBD2|-|TRBJ2-1
CASSTWTSGTSYNEQFF
TGTGCCAGCAGCACCTGGACTAGCGGGACCTCCTACAATGAGCAGTTCTTC